Reported below is one TCR beta chain. Its antigen is not identified. The CDR3 length is 14 residues. V was trimmed by 2 bases and J by 8 bases, leaving 14 bases between them. CDR1 MNHEY and CDR2 SVGAGI come from the germline V gene. The sample originates from a study of PD-1 blockade in classical Hodgkin lymphoma. The study's findings and limits: In CD4+ cells, TCR diversity went up significantly by C4D1, but in CD8+ cells it did not. Diminished baseline TCR diversity has been reported in newly diagnosed patients relative to healthy donors.

Each of the patients experienced relapse following autologous stem cell transplantation, and their brentuximab vedotin exposure differed. Best response was recorded as complete response, partial response or progressive disease. Clones were read by immunoSEQ multiplex PCR, and TCRdb kept only the in-frame ones, dropping some. The repertoire includes 25,000 to 35,000 clones, roughly 70% of them detected once, and roughly 15% sits in the top ten. The TCR comes from a human donor with classical Hodgkin lymphoma. This chain uses TRBV6-5 with TRBJ2-3, with D tentatively TRBD2 (5 bases). This material consisted of peripheral blood mononuclear cells (PBMCs), taken before the second cycle of nivolumab. CDR3 DNA: TGTGCCAGCAGTTACACTACGGGAATGGGTACGCAGTATTTT. It codes for CASSYTTGMGTQYF.